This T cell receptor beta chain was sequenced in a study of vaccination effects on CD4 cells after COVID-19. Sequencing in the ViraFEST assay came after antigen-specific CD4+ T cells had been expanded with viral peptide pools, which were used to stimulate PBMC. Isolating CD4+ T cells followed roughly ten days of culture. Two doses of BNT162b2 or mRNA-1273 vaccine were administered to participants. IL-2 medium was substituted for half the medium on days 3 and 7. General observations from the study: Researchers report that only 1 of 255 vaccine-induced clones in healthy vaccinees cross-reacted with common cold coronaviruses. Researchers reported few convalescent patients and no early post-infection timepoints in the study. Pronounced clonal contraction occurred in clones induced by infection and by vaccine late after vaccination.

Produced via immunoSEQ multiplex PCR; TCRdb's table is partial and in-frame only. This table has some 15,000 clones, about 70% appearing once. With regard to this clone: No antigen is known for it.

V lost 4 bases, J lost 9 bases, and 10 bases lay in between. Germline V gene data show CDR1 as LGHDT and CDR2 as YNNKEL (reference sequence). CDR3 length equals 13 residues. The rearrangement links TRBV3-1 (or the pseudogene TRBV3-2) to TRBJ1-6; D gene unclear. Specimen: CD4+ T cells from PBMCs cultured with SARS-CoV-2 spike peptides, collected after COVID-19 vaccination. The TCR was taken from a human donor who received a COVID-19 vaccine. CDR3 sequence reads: CASSPNDASPLHF. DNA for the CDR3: TGTGCCAGCAGCCCAAACGATGCTTCACCCCTCCACTTT.